The 19 T cell receptor beta chains given below trace back to one sample, sequenced in a study of blood T cell repertoires in COVID-19. Profiled with immunoSEQ multiplex PCR; TCRdb holds only in-frame clones, not every one. Of about 130,000 clones in the sample, approximately 89% were seen once. The sample was peripheral blood. The receptors shown here come from a man between 45 and 60 years old with acute or convalescent COVID-19.

This chain uses TRBV18 with TRBJ1-3, with 9 nucleotides matching TRBD1. Germline V gene data show CDR1 as KGHSH and CDR2 as LQKENI. This CDR3 is 16 amino acids long. The V and J ends lost 2 bases and 3 bases, in that order; junction bases with no gene match: 5. The CDR3 DNA follows: TGTGCCAGCTCACCAGGGCGGACAGGGGTTGGAAACACCATATATTTT. Translation gives CASSPGRTGVGNTIYF.

This rearrangement joins TRBV18 to TRBJ2-6; 7 nucleotides line up with TRBD2. CDR1 and CDR2 (germline): KGHSH, LQKENI. The CDR3 is made up of 17 amino acids. V was pared by 4 bases and J by 0 bases, with 6 bases of the junction left unmatched. DNA for the CDR3: TGTGCCAGCTCACGAAACCGCGGGAGCTCTGGGGCCAACGTCCTGACTTTC. Translation gives CASSRNRGSSGANVLTF. Full variable domain (remainder filled in from reference TRBV18 and TRBJ2-6): NAGVMQNPRHLVRRRGQEARLRCSPMKGHSHVYWYRQLPEEGLKFMVYLQKENIIDESGMPKERFSAEFPKEGPSILRIQQVVRGDSAAYFCASSRNRGSSGANVLTFGAGSRLTVL.

V and J are TRBV30 and TRBJ2-5; TRBD1 matches 7 bases. Germline CDR1 is GTSNPN and CDR2 is SVGIG (reference sequence). Trimming removed 0 bases from V and 3 bases from J; junction bases left unmatched: 7. The CDR3 totals 15 residues. The CDR3 coding sequence is TGTGCCTGGAGTGTACAGGGGCCAGGGAAAGAGACCCAGTACTTC. Protein: CAWSVQGPGKETQYF.

This clone was counted a single time. The gene calls are TRBV27 and TRBJ2-7, with a possible D match to TRBD1 (5 bases). Trimming left V 2 bases short and J 6 bases short, with 14 bases between. The CDR3 runs to 14 residues. The germline gives CDR1 MNHEY, CDR2 SMNVEV (reference sequence). CDR3 nucleotide sequence: TGTGCCAGCAGTTTAAAGCAGGGATCGGGCGAGCAGTACTTC. Translation gives CASSLKQGSGEQYF.

The J gene is TRBJ2-1, the V gene TRBV6-5, with TRBD1 matching 10 bases. CDR3 length: 15 amino acids. Trimming removed 4 bases from V and 8 bases from J; junction bases left unmatched: 8. Germline V gene lookup returns CDR1 MNHEY and CDR2 SVGAGI. DNA of the CDR3: TGTGCCAGCAGTTCCACCGGGACAGGGGTTTATGAGCAGTTCTTC. Protein product: CASSSTGTGVYEQFF.

By sample share, this clone is medium-sized (0.01 to 0.1%). This chain uses TRBV6-5 with TRBJ2-7, with 7 nucleotides matching TRBD1. The CDR3 contains 14 residues. J gave up 4 bases and V 9 bases, and 12 bases lay outside the gene matches. Germline V gene sequence: CDR1 MNHEY, CDR2 SVGAGI. The CDR3 DNA follows: TGTGCCAGTTCCTCGGGACAGAGGGGGTACGAGCAGTACTTC. This gives the protein CASSSGQRGYEQYF.

This clone was seen a handful of times. The rearrangement joins TRBV10-2 to TRBJ1-2; a weak D match, TRBD1 (6 bases). There are 12 residues in the CDR3. Germline-derived CDR1 and CDR2 are WSHSY and SAAADI. With 10 bases removed from V and 2 bases from J, the gap between germline ends came to 11 bases. The CDR3 region has the DNA TGCGCCAACTCCCAGGGGAACTATGGCTACACCTTC. Translation gives CANSQGNYGYTF.

The J gene is TRBJ2-4, the V gene TRBV6-5; TRBD2 matches at 10 bases. Per the germline V gene, CDR1 is MNHEY and CDR2 is SVGAGI. V trimming: 7 bases; J trimming: 5 bases; junction bases outside the gene matches: 5. The CDR3 covers 14 residues. This CDR3 is CASKLAGNENIQYF. DNA for the CDR3: TGTGCCAGCAAACTAGCGGGAAACGAAAACATTCAGTACTTC.

The J gene is TRBJ2-3, the V gene TRBV9; unclear D gene. The CDR3 loop spans 14 amino acids. Germline V gives CDR1 SGDLS, CDR2 YYNGEE. Trimming removed 5 bases from V and 1 base from J, with 11 bases in between. The CDR3 region has the DNA TGTGCCAGCAGTTCGCCGAGCCGCACAGATACGCAGTATTTT. Residues: CASSSPSRTDTQYF.

This sequence joins TRBV11-2 and TRBJ1-2; D remains unclear. CDR3 length equals 14 residues. CDR1 is SGHAT, CDR2 FQNNGV, per germline. Between the trimmed V and J ends, which lost 5 bases and 4 bases, there was a span of 14 bases. This CDR3 reads CASSPTSGVYGYTF. The CDR3 DNA is TGTGCCAGCAGCCCAACTTCCGGGGTCTATGGCTACACCTTC.

Here the CDR3 DNA reads TGTGCCAGCAGCTTAGGGGCTATCAGCCTCCATGAGCAGTTCTTC. Translation: CASSLGAISLHEQFF. This rearrangement joins TRBV11-1 to TRBJ2-1, with D hard to call. The CDR3 has 15 amino acids. The V gene's germline CDR1 is SGHAT and CDR2 FQDESV (reference sequence). Trimming stripped 1 base from V and 8 bases from J, with 15 bases between.

This chain connects TRBV27 to TRBJ2-2; TRBD2 is a possible D gene (7 bases). Trimming took 6 bases from V and 6 from J, leaving 14 bases between them. The CDR3 covers 14 residues. From germline, CDR1 is MNHEY and CDR2 SMNVEV (reference sequence). The CDR3 region has the DNA TGTGCCAGCAGGTGGGGGGGGGCCGCCGGGGAGCTGTTTTTT. Its translation is CASRWGGAAGELFF.

This chain uses TRBV5-6 with TRBJ2-4, with 11 bases aligning to TRBD2. V shed 4 bases, J shed 7 bases, and the junction held 4 bases outside the gene matches. The germline V gene has CDR1 SGHDT and CDR2 YYEEEE. The CDR3 spans 14 residues. CDR3 in amino acids: CASSAGLADNIQYF. The CDR3 coding sequence is TGTGCCAGCAGCGCGGGACTAGCGGACAACATTCAGTACTTC.

This clone was picked up a small number of times. The chain carries TRBV7-9 and TRBJ2-2; TRBD1 might be the D (5 bases). CDR1 and CDR2 from the germline V gene are SEHNR and FQNEAQ (reference sequence). The CDR3 loop spans 17 amino acids. Trimming took 4 bases from V and 3 from J, leaving 18 bases between them. CDR3 sequence: CASSYQPTVTHTGELFF. CDR3 nucleotide sequence: TGTGCCAGCAGCTATCAGCCGACAGTAACCCACACCGGGGAGCTGTTTTTT.

V usage is TRBV7-2 and J usage is TRBJ1-6, with D possibly TRBD1 on 5 matching bases. The V gene's germline CDR1 is SGHTA and CDR2 FQGNSA. This CDR3 has 13 amino acids. The germline V and J ends were trimmed by 5 bases and 7 bases, with 9 bases remaining between them. The CDR3, as DNA: TGTGCCAGCAGCCGATCAGGGAATTCACCCCTCCACTTT. It is translated as CASSRSGNSPLHF.

This chain links TRBV18 with TRBJ1-6; 9 bases are a match to TRBD1. In germline, CDR1 is KGHSH, CDR2 LQKENI. This CDR3 spans 15 amino acids. V shed 2 bases, J shed 13 bases, and the junction held 9 bases outside the gene matches. CDR3 loop: CASSPLTGGLVPLHF. The CDR3 DNA sequence: TGTGCCAGCTCACCATTGACAGGGGGGCTCGTTCCCCTCCACTTT.

The chain couples TRBV7-9 to TRBJ1-4; tentatively, D is TRBD1 (5 bases). V was clipped by 5 bases and J by 6 bases, with 16 bases between them. The CDR3 runs to 15 residues. Germline V gene sequence: CDR1 SEHNR, CDR2 FQNEAQ (reference sequence). The CDR3 region is CASSRPGTGDEKLFF. In DNA, the CDR3 is TGTGCCAGCAGCCGTCCCGGGACGGGGGATGAAAAACTGTTTTTT.

V gene TRBV3-1 (or the pseudogene TRBV3-2) combines with J gene TRBJ1-1; tentatively, D is TRBD1 (5 bases). Trimming stripped 3 bases from V and 3 bases from J, with 17 bases between. Germline V gives CDR1 LGHDT, CDR2 YNNKEL (reference sequence). The CDR3 has 16 amino acids. The CDR3 sequence is CASSHEDPSGDTEAFF. Here the CDR3 DNA reads TGTGCCAGCAGCCACGAGGACCCATCGGGGGACACTGAAGCTTTCTTT.

The count of this clone is one. The rearrangement uses TRBV6-5 and TRBJ1-2, with D unclear. The V and J ends lost 8 bases and 0 bases respectively, with 16 bases between them. Germline V gene data show CDR1 as MNHEY and CDR2 as SVGAGI. The CDR3 has 15 amino acids. The CDR3 coding sequence is TGTGCCAGCTGGCCTGGGTGGCGGGCTAACTATGGCTACACCTTC. Residues: CASWPGWRANYGYTF.